This T cell receptor (beta chain) was observed in a study of shared clonotypes between healthy human individuals. The study's findings and limits: It was observed that 5% to 6.5% of naive CD4 clonotypes were shared across a few donors. An anticipated effect of sequencing depth on clonotype sharing among donors was recognized.

In the case of this clone: What it binds is not known.

Sorted subsets were amplified in replicate PCRs using 200 to 250 ng DNA, tens of thousands of T cell genomes. The method was immunoSEQ multiplex PCR; TCRdb's version includes in-frame clones alone and lacks a portion of them. Altogether just over 2,000,000 clones are present, 85% to 95% being singletons, with the ten largest covering 0.1% to 0.15%. All donors qualified as healthy HIV-negative adults and had experienced no recent acute infections or vaccinations. V was trimmed by 0 bases and J by 6 bases, leaving 6 bases between them. CDR1 ENHRY and CDR2 SYGVKD come from the germline V gene. The CDR3 runs 13 residues.

Sequences were obtained from naive CD4+ T cells sorted from blood. Regarding subset: CD45RA+ positively selected. This sequence was found in a young man in good health. The chain is built from TRBV10-3 and TRBJ2-1, with D unclear. The chain's CDR3 is CAISESTLNEQFF. The CDR3 DNA reads as TGTGCCATCAGTGAGTCAACTCTCAATGAGCAGTTCTTC.